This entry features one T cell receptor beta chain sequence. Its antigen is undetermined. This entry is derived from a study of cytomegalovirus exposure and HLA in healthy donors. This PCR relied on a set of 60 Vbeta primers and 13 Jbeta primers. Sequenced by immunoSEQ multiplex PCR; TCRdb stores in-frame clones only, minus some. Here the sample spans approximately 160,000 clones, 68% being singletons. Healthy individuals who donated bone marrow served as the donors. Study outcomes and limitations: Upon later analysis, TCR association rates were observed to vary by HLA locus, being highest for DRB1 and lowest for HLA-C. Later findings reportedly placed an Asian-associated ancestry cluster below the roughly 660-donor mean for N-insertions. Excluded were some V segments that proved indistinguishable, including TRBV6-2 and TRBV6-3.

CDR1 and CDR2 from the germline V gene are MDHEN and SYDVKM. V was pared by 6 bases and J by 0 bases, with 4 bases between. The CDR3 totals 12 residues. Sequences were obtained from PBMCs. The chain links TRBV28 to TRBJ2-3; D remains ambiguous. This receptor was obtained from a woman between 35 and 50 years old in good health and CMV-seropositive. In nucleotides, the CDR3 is TGTGCCAGCAGGACTAGCACAGATACGCAGTATTTT. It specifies CASRTSTDTQYF.